The entry below gives a single TCR beta chain sequence along with its context. Generated by immunoSEQ multiplex PCR, the TCRdb table keeps only in-frame clones and is missing some. The sample lists approximately 350,000 clones, 90% to 97% occurring once. The data belong to a study of shared clonotypes between healthy human individuals. CDR1 is GTSNPN and CDR2 is SVGIG in the germline V gene (reference sequence). The CDR3 has 16 residues. V shed 5 bases and J 0 bases; nucleotides not matched to a gene: 6. The receptor was derived from a young man in good health. V and J are TRBV30 and TRBJ2-3, with 12 bases identical to TRBD2. What was sequenced was memory CD8+ T cells sorted from blood. Subset reported: CD45RO+ cells pooled with CCR7-negative TemRA cells. CDR3 region: CAWATGTSGSTDTQYF. CDR3 bases: TGTGCCTGGGCTACCGGGACTAGCGGGAGCACAGATACGCAGTATTTT.